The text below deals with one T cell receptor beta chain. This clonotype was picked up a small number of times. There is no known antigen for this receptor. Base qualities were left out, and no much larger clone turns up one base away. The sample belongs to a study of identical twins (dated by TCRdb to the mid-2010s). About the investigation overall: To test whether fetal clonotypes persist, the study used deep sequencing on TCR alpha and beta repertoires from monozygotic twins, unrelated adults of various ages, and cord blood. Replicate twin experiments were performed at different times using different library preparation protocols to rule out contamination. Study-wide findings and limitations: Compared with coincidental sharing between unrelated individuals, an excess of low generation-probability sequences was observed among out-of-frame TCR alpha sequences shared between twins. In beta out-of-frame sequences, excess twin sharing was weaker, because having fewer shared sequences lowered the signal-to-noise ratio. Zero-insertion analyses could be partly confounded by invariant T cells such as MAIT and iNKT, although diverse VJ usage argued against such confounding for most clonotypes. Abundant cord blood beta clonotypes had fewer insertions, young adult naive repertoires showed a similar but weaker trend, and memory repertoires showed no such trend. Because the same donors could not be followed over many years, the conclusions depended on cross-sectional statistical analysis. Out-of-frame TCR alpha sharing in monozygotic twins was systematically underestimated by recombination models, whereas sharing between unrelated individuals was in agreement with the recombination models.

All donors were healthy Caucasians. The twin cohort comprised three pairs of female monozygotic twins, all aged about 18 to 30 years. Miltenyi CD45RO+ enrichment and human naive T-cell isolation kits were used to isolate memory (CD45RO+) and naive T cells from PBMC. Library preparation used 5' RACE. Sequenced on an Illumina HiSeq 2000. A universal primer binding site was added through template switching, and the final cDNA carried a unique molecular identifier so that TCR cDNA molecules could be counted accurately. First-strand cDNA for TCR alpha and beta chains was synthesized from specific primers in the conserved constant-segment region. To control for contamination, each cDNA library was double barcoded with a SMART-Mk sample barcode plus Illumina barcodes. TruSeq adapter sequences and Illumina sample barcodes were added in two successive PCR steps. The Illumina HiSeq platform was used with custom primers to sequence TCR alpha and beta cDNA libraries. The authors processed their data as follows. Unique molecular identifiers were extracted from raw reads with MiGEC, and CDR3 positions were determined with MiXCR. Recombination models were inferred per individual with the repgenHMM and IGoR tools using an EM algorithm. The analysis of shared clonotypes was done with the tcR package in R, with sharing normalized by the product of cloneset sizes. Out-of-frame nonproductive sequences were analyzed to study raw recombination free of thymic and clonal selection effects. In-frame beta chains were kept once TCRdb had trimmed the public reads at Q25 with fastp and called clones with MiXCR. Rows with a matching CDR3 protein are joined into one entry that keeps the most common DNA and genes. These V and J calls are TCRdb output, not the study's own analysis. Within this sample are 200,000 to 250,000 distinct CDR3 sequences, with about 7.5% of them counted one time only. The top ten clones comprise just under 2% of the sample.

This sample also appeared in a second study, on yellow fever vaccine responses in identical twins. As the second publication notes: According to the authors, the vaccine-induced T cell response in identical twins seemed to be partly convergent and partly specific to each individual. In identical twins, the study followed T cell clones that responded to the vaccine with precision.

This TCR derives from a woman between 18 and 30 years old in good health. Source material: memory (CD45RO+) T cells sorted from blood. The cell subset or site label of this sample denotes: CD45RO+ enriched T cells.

The DNA sequence follows: TGTGCCACCAGTGAAGAACAGGGCGTGGCAGATACGCAGTATTTT. This encodes CATSEEQGVADTQYF. The chain is encoded by TRBV24-1 joined to TRBJ2-3, with TRBD1 as a weak D call on 6 bases. The CDR3 covers 15 residues, taking in both the cysteine and the phenylalanine. Only the CDR3 part of the read is kept: 45 bases, read in frame from the first base. CDR1 and CDR2 were assigned from the germline V gene as KGHDR and SFDVKD. Trimming takes 4 bases from V and 4 bases from J, and the germline ends sit 14 bases apart.